Shown below are 3 T cell receptor beta chains from a single sample sequenced in a study of T cells in Graves' hyperthyroidism and ophthalmopathy (dated by TCRdb to about 2019). Libraries came from multiplex PCR. This sample was sequenced with an Illumina HiSeq 2000. The TCR beta CDR3 regions were amplified from RNA transcripts. A first-round RT-PCR of the TCR CDR3 used the HTBI primer set with the Qiagen OneStep RT-PCR kit. TCRdb reprocessed the public reads (quality trimming at Q25 with fastp, clone calling with MiXCR) and kept in-frame beta chains. Rows are unified per CDR3 protein, each entry keeping the most common DNA and genes. The sample data list over 300,000 distinct CDR3 sequences, and about an eighth of these were observed just once. 30% to 40% of the sample comes from the top ten. Sequencing used blood. These receptors were obtained from a woman aged 40 to 55 with Graves' ophthalmopathy.

The chain links TRBV5-6 to TRBJ1-5; perhaps TRBD1 as D (5 bases). V lost 0 bases, J lost 4 bases, and 11 bases lay in between. This CDR3 has 15 residues. Germline assignment: CDR1 SGHDT and CDR2 YYEEEE. The CDR3 reads CASSLGGLDNQPQHF. The CDR3 bases are TGTGCCAGCAGCTTGGGGGGCCTAGATAATCAGCCCCAGCATTTT.

This clonotype was recorded at least ten times. The V call is TRBV28, the J call TRBJ2-1, with 12 bases aligning to TRBD2. The CDR3 is made up of 17 amino acids. Germline V gene lookup returns CDR1 MDHEN and CDR2 SYDVKM. The ends lost 6 bases at V and 5 bases at J; junction bases unmatched: 11. The CDR3 DNA follows: TGTGCCAGCAGCCATGGACTAGCGGGACGACCCAACAATGAGCAGTTCTTC. The encoded protein is CASSHGLAGRPNNEQFF.

This clonotype was seen at least ten times. This chain joins TRBV5-1 and TRBJ1-2, with unresolved D. The V end lost 1 base, the J end lost 1 base, and 5 bases lay between the germline ends. The germline V gene has CDR1 SGHRS and CDR2 YFSETQ. This CDR3 has 13 residues. CDR3 coding DNA: TGCGCCAGCAGCTTGACAGATAACTATGGCTACACCTTC. This encodes CASSLTDNYGYTF. The whole variable domain, remainder taken from reference TRBV5-1 and TRBJ1-2, is KAGVTQTPRYLIKTRGQQVTLSCSPISGHRSVSWYQQTPGQGLQFLFEYFSETQRNKGNFPGRFSGRQFSNSRSEMNVSTLELGDSALYLCASSLTDNYGYTFGSGTRLTVV.